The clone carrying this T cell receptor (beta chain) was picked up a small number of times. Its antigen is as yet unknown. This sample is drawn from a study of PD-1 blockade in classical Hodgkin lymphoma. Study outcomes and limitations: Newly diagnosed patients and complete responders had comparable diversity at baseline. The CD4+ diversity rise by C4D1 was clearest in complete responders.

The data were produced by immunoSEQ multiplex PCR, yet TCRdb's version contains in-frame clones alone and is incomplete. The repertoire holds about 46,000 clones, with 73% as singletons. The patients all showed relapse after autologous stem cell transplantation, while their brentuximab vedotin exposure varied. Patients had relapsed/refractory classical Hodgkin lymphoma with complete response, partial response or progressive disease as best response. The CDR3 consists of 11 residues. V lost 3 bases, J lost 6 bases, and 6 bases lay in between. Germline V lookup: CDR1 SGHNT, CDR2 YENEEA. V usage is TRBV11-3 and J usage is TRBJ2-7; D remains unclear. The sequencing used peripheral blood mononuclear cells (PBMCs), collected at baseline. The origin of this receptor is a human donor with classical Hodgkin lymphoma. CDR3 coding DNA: TGTGCCAGCAGCTTTGGTGGCGAGCAGTACTTC. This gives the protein CASSFGGEQYF.